This is a list of T cell receptor beta chains from one sample in a study of blood T cell repertoires in COVID-19. Libraries were prepared by immunoSEQ multiplex PCR; TCRdb keeps only in-frame clonotypes and omits some of them. The sample consists of 150,000 to 200,000 clones, 87% of them appearing once. Sequenced material: PBMCs or T cells enriched from blood (not recorded which). These receptors all stem from a woman under 40 who had recovered from COVID-19. Both conserved end residues are part of each CDR3. The D gene is left open where the match is weak. The size field is filled for only some rows; it gives once, few, many or a size class.

V,J,D,size,DNA,CDR3
TRBV5-1,TRBJ1-2,NA,few,TGCGCCAGCAGCTTGGGGGGCTCGGGCGGCTACACCTTC,CASSLGGSGGYTF
TRBV7-2,TRBJ2-5,TRBD2,NA,TGTGCCAGCTCCCAAGGACTAGCGGTTTCCGAGACCCAGTACTTC,CASSQGLAVSETQYF
TRBV10-3,TRBJ2-1,TRBD2,once,TGTGCCATCAGTGCCGACAAAACTAGCGGGGGGACGGATGAGCAGTTCTTC,CAISADKTSGGTDEQFF
TRBV6-5,TRBJ1-1,NA,NA,TGTGCCAGCAGTTACTGGGGGCCCGATCCCACTGAAGCTTTCTTT,CASSYWGPDPTEAFF
TRBV9,TRBJ1-1,TRBD1,NA,TGTGCCAGCAGCGTAGCCCCCGACAGGGGGCCGTTTGAAGCTTTCTTT,CASSVAPDRGPFEAFF
TRBV30,TRBJ2-1,NA,NA,TGTGCCTGGAGTTCTCAGAAACAGTTCTTC,CAWSSQKQFF
TRBV21-1,TRBJ2-7,NA,NA,TGTGCCAGCAGCAGGGATCGGCGGCAGGGTCTCGAGCAGTACTTC,CASSRDRRQGLEQYF
TRBV6-2/TRBV6-3,TRBJ1-5,NA,NA,TGTGCCAGCAGTTCTGCGGGACGCCTCAATGAGCCCCAGCATTTT,CASSSAGRLNEPQHF
TRBV14,TRBJ1-1,NA,NA,TGTGCCAGCAGCCCCTCCAGGATCATGAACACTGAAGCTTTCTTT,CASSPSRIMNTEAFF
TRBV19,TRBJ1-4,NA,NA,TGTGCCAGTAGTATAGTAAGGGCAGTCCAGGGGGAAAAACTGTTTTTT,CASSIVRAVQGEKLFF
TRBV7-8,TRBJ1-1,NA,NA,TGTGCCAGCAGCGTCACTACAGGGTCCACTGAAGCTTTCTTT,CASSVTTGSTEAFF
TRBV4-3,TRBJ1-2,TRBD1,NA,TGCGCCAGCAGCCGAGACGGGACAGGGTTATATGGCTACACCTTC,CASSRDGTGLYGYTF
TRBV4-2,TRBJ2-2,TRBD1,NA,TGTGCCAGCAGCCAAGATTATCAGGGGGCGAACACCGGGGAGCTGTTTTTT,CASSQDYQGANTGELFF
TRBV19,TRBJ1-1,TRBD1,NA,TGTGCCAGCGTGACAGGGGGCACTGAAGCTTTCTTT,CASVTGGTEAFF
TRBV6-5,TRBJ1-1,TRBD1,NA,TGTGCCAGCAGCTTCGGGACAGAGAACACTGAAGCTTTCTTT,CASSFGTENTEAFF
TRBV18,TRBJ2-3,TRBD1,NA,TGTGCCAGCTCGTCCGGGACAGGGGCCGATACGCAGTATTTT,CASSSGTGADTQYF
TRBV5-6,TRBJ1-5,TRBD1,NA,TGTGCCAGCAGCTTGCAGGACAGGAGCAATCAGCCCCAGCATTTT,CASSLQDRSNQPQHF
TRBV6-5,TRBJ2-1,NA,NA,TGTGCCAGCAGCTCCGGACAGAACTACAATGAGCAGTTCTTC,CASSSGQNYNEQFF
TRBV7-9,TRBJ2-4,TRBD2,NA,TGTGCCAGCAGCCCGCGAACTAGCGGGAGAGGAAACATTCAGTACTTC,CASSPRTSGRGNIQYF
TRBV6-2/TRBV6-3,TRBJ2-7,NA,NA,TGTGCCAGCAGTCTCAGTTCTACATGGAGCTCCTACGAGCAGTACTTC,CASSLSSTWSSYEQYF
TRBV29-1,TRBJ1-3,NA,NA,TGCAGCGTTGAACCTTACAGCTCTGGAAACACCATATATTTT,CSVEPYSSGNTIYF